This passage covers 32 T cell receptor beta chains from one sample sequenced in a study of blood T cell repertoires in COVID-19. Using immunoSEQ multiplex PCR, the repertoire was profiled, and TCRdb retains in-frame clones only, with some absent. The sample has over 200,000 clones; 83% are singletons. The sequencing sample was made of peripheral blood. Source of these receptors: a woman in her thirties with COVID-19, enrolled during active disease.

V is TRBV10-3 and J is TRBJ1-5, with TRBD1 as a possible D gene (6 bases). Germline V gene sequence: CDR1 ENHRY, CDR2 SYGVKD. The CDR3 is 13 residues long. V lost 6 bases, J lost 4 bases, and 10 bases lay in between. The CDR3 is CAIRRDINQPQHF. The DNA of the CDR3 is TGTGCCATCAGAAGGGACATTAATCAGCCCCAGCATTTT.

The sample holds one count of this clone. This sequence joins TRBV7-6 and TRBJ1-5; tentative D call: TRBD1 (6 bases). V was trimmed by 1 base and J by 2 bases, leaving 6 bases between them. Germline CDR1 reads SGHVS; CDR2 reads FNYEAQ. This CDR3 contains 14 residues. The CDR3, as DNA: TGTGCCAGCAGCTTAGGACAGGGCAATCAGCCCCAGCATTTT. It yields the protein CASSLGQGNQPQHF.

V gene TRBV28 combines with J gene TRBJ2-7; 8 nucleotides line up with TRBD1. The V segment lost 2 bases and the J segment 7 bases; nucleotides outside the gene matches: 10. The CDR3 has 15 amino acids. Germline assignment: CDR1 MDHEN and CDR2 SYDVKM. The CDR3 sequence: CASSLTPTGGFEQYF. The DNA for the CDR3 is TGTGCCAGCAGTTTAACCCCAACAGGGGGATTTGAGCAGTACTTC.

The chain links TRBV7-2 to TRBJ2-5; D is possibly TRBD1 (6 bases). The CDR3 runs to 15 residues. CDR1 is SGHTA, CDR2 FQGNSA, per germline. Trimming shortened V by 5 bases and J by 7 bases, and 20 bases separated the two germline ends. For the CDR3, the DNA is TGTGCCAGCAGCCCCGGCTGGGGGCGTAAGGTGACCCAGTACTTC. Translation: CASSPGWGRKVTQYF.

This chain links TRBV10-1 with TRBJ2-7, with TRBD1 identical over 9 bases. CDR1 is WNHNN, CDR2 SYGVQD, per germline (reference sequence). Losses at the gene ends were 10 bases for V and 6 bases for J; bases not matched to a gene: 4. CDR3 size: 11 residues. CDR3 DNA sequence: TGCGCCAAAACAGGGGGCTGCGAGCAGTACTTC. The encoded protein is CAKTGGCEQYF.

V usage is TRBV27 and J usage is TRBJ2-5, with 8 bases lining up with TRBD1. J lost 5 bases, V lost 2 bases, and 7 bases had no gene match. The length of the CDR3 is 15 residues. Germline-derived CDR1 and CDR2 are MNHEY and SMNVEV (reference sequence). CDR3 DNA: TGTGCCAGCAGTTTAAGGCAGGGGGCGGGGGAGACCCAGTACTTC. This sequence encodes CASSLRQGAGETQYF.

The DNA of the CDR3 is TGTGCCAGCAGCACTCGGGGGAGCATGAACACTGAAGCTTTCTTT. Its translation is CASSTRGSMNTEAFF. The rearrangement uses TRBV7-9 and TRBJ1-1; TRBD1 might be the D (5 bases). CDR3 length equals 15 residues. V was trimmed by 5 bases and J by 0 bases, leaving 13 bases between them. Germline V gives CDR1 SEHNR, CDR2 FQNEAQ (reference sequence).

The V call is TRBV6-2 or TRBV6-3, the J call TRBJ1-2; possible D gene TRBD1, 5 bases. Germline lookup yields CDR1 MNHEY and CDR2 SVGEGT. This CDR3 has 14 residues. Trimming pared 7 bases from V and 2 bases from J, leaving 14 bases between. The CDR3 loop is CASTPSGGNYGYTF. For the CDR3, the DNA is TGTGCCAGCACCCCGAGCGGGGGGAACTATGGCTACACCTTC.

The V and J genes are TRBV5-4 and TRBJ1-2; 7 positions agree with TRBD1. The ends lost 4 bases at V and 4 bases at J; junction bases unmatched: 4. The germline CDR1 and CDR2 sequences are SGHNT and YYREEE (reference sequence). The CDR3 has 13 residues. CDR3 nucleotide sequence: TGTGCCAGCAGCAGGGGGCGGGCCTATGGCTACACCTTC. Translation: CASSRGRAYGYTF.

The chain carries TRBV7-2 and TRBJ2-7; no definite D call. Germline V gene sequence: CDR1 SGHTA, CDR2 FQGNSA. The CDR3 length is 14 residues. Trimming left V 4 bases short and J 0 bases short, with 10 bases between. The CDR3 protein is CASSYTSNSYEQYF. The DNA for the CDR3 is TGTGCCAGCAGCTATACAAGTAACTCCTACGAGCAGTACTTC.

This chain joins TRBV11-2 and TRBJ1-1; D ambiguous. V gave up 1 base and J gave up 0 bases, with 21 bases separating them. This CDR3 is built from 19 residues. Germline CDR1 SGHAT, CDR2 FQNNGV. The CDR3 coding sequence is TGTGCCAGCAGCTTAGGGGGTCGGGGAGGTGGACGGCTGAACACTGAAGCTTTCTTT. Translated, it gives CASSLGGRGGGRLNTEAFF.

The genes are TRBV3-1 (or the pseudogene TRBV3-2) and TRBJ2-5, with a tentative D call TRBD2 (5 bases). Germline assignment: CDR1 LGHDT and CDR2 YNNKEL (reference sequence). V lost 4 bases and J 5 bases, leaving 14 bases between the germline ends. This CDR3 spans 14 amino acids. The DNA for the CDR3 is TGTGCCAGCAGCCCGAAGTCCAGAGGGGAGACCCAGTACTTC. It is translated as CASSPKSRGETQYF.

CDR3 sequence reads: CAITGQFDRPVNTGELFF. The CDR3 DNA follows: TGTGCCATCACCGGACAGTTTGATAGGCCAGTAAACACCGGGGAGCTGTTTTTT. The J gene is TRBJ2-2, the V gene TRBV10-3; perhaps TRBD1 as D (6 bases). There are 18 residues in the CDR3. The germline V gene has CDR1 ENHRY and CDR2 SYGVKD. V shed 7 bases and J shed 2 bases, with 23 bases lying between them.

The gene calls are TRBV30 and TRBJ1-2; D is perhaps TRBD1 (6 bases). The germline V gene encodes CDR1 GTSNPN and CDR2 SVGIG (reference sequence). This CDR3 has 13 residues. V lost 0 bases, J lost 5 bases, and 10 bases lay in between. CDR3 in amino acids: CAWSVAGAYGYTF. The CDR3 nucleotides are TGTGCCTGGAGTGTGGCGGGGGCGTATGGCTACACCTTC.

The chain combines TRBV30 with TRBJ1-1; the D is unclear. The CDR3 loop spans 13 amino acids. The germline gives CDR1 GTSNPN, CDR2 SVGIG (reference sequence). The ends were cut back, 2 bases at V and 1 base at J, with 8 bases in the middle. Written as DNA, the CDR3 is TGTGCCTGGAGTCTCGGAGGGAACACTGAAGCTTTCTTT. Encoded protein: CAWSLGGNTEAFF.

V is TRBV5-1 and J is TRBJ1-1; D is possibly TRBD1 (5 bases). The CDR3 spans 15 residues. Germline V gene lookup returns CDR1 SGHRS and CDR2 YFSETQ. V lost 0 bases, J lost 4 bases, and 13 bases lay in between. The CDR3 DNA follows: TGCGCCAGCAGCTTGGCGCAGGGCTTTCTCACTGAAGCTTTCTTT. Translating gives CASSLAQGFLTEAFF.

This clone was recorded a few times. The chain has TRBV19 and TRBJ1-5, with 12 bases that match TRBD1. The CDR3 totals 16 residues. Germline V CDR1 and CDR2: LNHDA, SQIVND (reference sequence). After removal of 5 bases from V and 6 bases from J, the junction contained 8 bases not matched to a gene. For the CDR3, the DNA is TGTGCCAGTAGTGTCACCGGGACAGGGGGCGGTCAGCCCCAGCATTTT. Translating it yields CASSVTGTGGGQPQHF. Drawing the rest from reference TRBV19 and TRBJ1-5, the complete variable domain is DGGITQSPKYLFRKEGQNVTLSCEQNLNHDAMYWYRQDPGQGLRLIYYSQIVNDFQKGDIAEGYSVSREKKESFPLTVTSAQKNPTAFYLCASSVTGTGGGQPQHFGDGTRLSIL.

This chain joins TRBV7-8 and TRBJ2-2; D not certain. Trimming took off 3 bases at V and 1 base at J, with 6 bases between the two ends. The length of the CDR3 is 14 residues. Germline V gene lookup returns CDR1 SGHVS and CDR2 FQNEAQ. CDR3 sequence: CASSFEENTGELFF. CDR3 DNA: TGTGCCAGCAGCTTTGAGGAGAACACCGGGGAGCTGTTTTTT.

This clone occurred a few times. V and J are TRBV20-1 and TRBJ1-3; no clear D gene. V dropped 3 bases and J dropped 0 bases, with 9 bases sitting between them. The CDR3 has 14 amino acids. Per the germline V gene, CDR1 is DFQATT and CDR2 is SNEGSKA (reference sequence). The CDR3 reads CSASAPGSGNTIYF. Here the CDR3 DNA reads TGCAGTGCTAGTGCTCCAGGCTCTGGAAACACCATATATTTT.

V is TRBV30 and J is TRBJ1-2; D is perhaps TRBD1 (6 bases). CDR3 length: 14 residues. Germline values: CDR1 GTSNPN, CDR2 SVGIG (reference sequence). The ends were cut back, 6 bases at V and 4 bases at J, with 18 bases in the middle. The CDR3 sequence is CACSIQGNSYGYTF. The DNA of the CDR3 is TGTGCCTGTTCTATCCAGGGGAATTCCTATGGCTACACCTTC.

The CDR3 DNA reads TGTGCCTGGACTAGCGGTTCCCTCAATGAGCAGTTCTTC. It translates to CAWTSGSLNEQFF. The chain employs TRBV30 and TRBJ2-1; 7 bases map to TRBD2. CDR3 length equals 13 residues. With 4 bases clipped from V and 6 bases from J, the junction kept 6 bases outside the gene matches. The germline gives CDR1 GTSNPN, CDR2 SVGIG (reference sequence).

This clone is a singleton in its sample. The V gene is TRBV7-2, the J gene TRBJ2-3; 8 bases are shared with TRBD2. After removal of 3 bases from V and 5 bases from J, the junction contained 7 bases not matched to a gene. Per the germline V gene, CDR1 is SGHTA and CDR2 is FQGNSA. The CDR3 length is 15 residues. CDR3 in DNA: TGTGCCAGCAGCTTTGTAGCGGGGAGGGGAGATACGCAGTATTTT. Amino acid sequence: CASSFVAGRGDTQYF.

The V and J genes are TRBV27 and TRBJ2-1; 7 bases are shared with TRBD2. The CDR3 totals 15 residues. From germline, CDR1 is MNHEY and CDR2 SMNVEV (reference sequence). The V segment lost 8 bases and the J segment 0 bases; nucleotides outside the gene matches: 7. The CDR3 sequence is CASQFGGGSYNEQFF. CDR3 sequence (DNA): TGTGCCAGCCAATTCGGCGGGGGCTCCTACAATGAGCAGTTCTTC.

The V call is TRBV7-2, the J call TRBJ2-7, with 7 bases matching TRBD1. This CDR3 region has 15 residues. Germline V lookup: CDR1 SGHTA, CDR2 FQGNSA. Losses at the gene ends were 5 bases for V and 0 bases for J; bases not matched to a gene: 7. DNA for the CDR3: TGTGCCAGCAGCGTCGACAGGGCAAACTCCTACGAGCAGTACTTC. This translates into CASSVDRANSYEQYF.

J is TRBJ1-1 and V is TRBV3-1 (or the pseudogene TRBV3-2); 11 bases fit TRBD1. The J segment lost 6 bases and the V segment lost 3 bases, leaving 6 bases of the junction unmatched. Germline lookup yields CDR1 LGHDT and CDR2 YNNKEL (reference sequence). The CDR3 extends over 15 amino acids. This chain's CDR3 is CASSHLGTGGPEAFF. The CDR3 nucleotides are TGTGCCAGCAGCCATTTGGGGACAGGGGGTCCTGAAGCTTTCTTT.

V is TRBV3-1 (or the pseudogene TRBV3-2) and J is TRBJ1-1, with D perhaps TRBD1 (6 bases). CDR3 length equals 15 residues. Looked up from germline, CDR1 is LGHDT and CDR2 is YNNKEL (reference sequence). Trimming left V 0 bases short and J 4 bases short, with 12 bases between. This CDR3 is CASSQEVGASTEAFF. The CDR3 region has the DNA TGTGCCAGCAGCCAAGAGGTGGGGGCCAGCACTGAAGCTTTCTTT.

V usage is TRBV11-2 and J usage is TRBJ2-7; a weak D match, TRBD1 (6 bases). V shed 6 bases and J shed 3 bases, with 12 bases lying between them. The germline V gene has CDR1 SGHAT and CDR2 FQNNGV. The CDR3 covers 13 residues. The chain's CDR3 is CASSWNRDYEQYF. CDR3 nucleotide sequence: TGTGCCAGCAGTTGGAACAGGGACTACGAGCAGTACTTC. The whole variable domain, filled in from reference TRBV11-2 and TRBJ2-7, reads EAGVAQSPRYKIIEKRQSVAFWCNPISGHATLYWYQQILGQGPKLLIQFQNNGVVDDSQLPKDRFSAERLKGVDSTLKIQPAKLEDSAVYLCASSWNRDYEQYFGPGTRLTVT.

The chain recombines TRBV7-9 with TRBJ2-7, with a tentative D call TRBD1 (6 bases). This CDR3 has 15 residues. Trimming cost V 5 bases and J 3 bases, with 17 bases left between them. Germline values: CDR1 SEHNR, CDR2 FQNEAQ (reference sequence). CDR3 protein: CASSMDSKGDYEQYF. The CDR3, as DNA: TGTGCCAGCAGCATGGACAGTAAGGGGGACTACGAGCAGTACTTC.

This rearrangement joins TRBV9 to TRBJ2-4; D uncertain. V was trimmed by 3 bases and J by 1 base, leaving 8 bases between them. Germline-derived CDR1 and CDR2 are SGDLS and YYNGEE. The CDR3 is made up of 14 amino acids. CDR3: CASSAGQAKNIQYF. The DNA of the CDR3 is TGTGCCAGCAGCGCTGGGCAGGCCAAAAACATTCAGTACTTC.

The chain couples TRBV6-5 to TRBJ2-2; TRBD2 agrees at 10 bases. This CDR3 contains 13 residues. In germline, CDR1 is MNHEY, CDR2 SVGAGI. J was trimmed by 5 bases and V by 7 bases; bases with no gene match: 1. The CDR3 reads CASKREGTGELFF. The DNA for the CDR3 is TGTGCCAGCAAGCGGGAGGGAACCGGGGAGCTGTTTTTT.

To note about this clone: Additional DNA sequences in this sample encode the identical CDR3. Here the CDR3 reads CASSPRLADPYEQYF. CDR3 bases: TGTGCCAGCAGCCCCCGACTAGCGGACCCCTACGAGCAGTACTTC. The V gene is TRBV9, the J gene TRBJ2-7, with TRBD2 matching 9 bases. This CDR3 has 15 amino acids. Per the germline V gene, CDR1 is SGDLS and CDR2 is YYNGEE. The V segment lost 4 bases and the J segment 2 bases; nucleotides outside the gene matches: 7.

The chain carries TRBV9 and TRBJ2-1, with TRBD2 identical over 8 bases. The junction had 7 bases not matched to a gene; V was cut back by 4 bases and J by 10 bases. Per germline, CDR1 SGDLS and CDR2 YYNGEE. The CDR3 runs to 13 residues. CDR3 loop: CASSPIAGWEQFF. The CDR3 bases are TGTGCCAGCAGCCCCATAGCGGGATGGGAGCAGTTCTTC.